Following are 11 T cell receptor beta chains from one sample sequenced in a study of OX40 agonist ivuxolimab in advanced cancers. Repertoires were generated with immunoSEQ multiplex PCR, while TCRdb's copy carries only in-frame clones and drops some. The repertoire holds roughly 53,000 clones, over 80% seen once, with roughly 12% in the top ten. The specimen was CD4+ or CD8+ T cells sorted from blood, collected in a trial of the OX40 agonist ivuxolimab. These receptors were obtained from an adult with an advanced solid tumor such as melanoma, head and neck, liver or kidney cancer.

J is TRBJ2-2 and V is TRBV28; D is perhaps TRBD2 (6 bases). The V and J ends lost 7 bases and 1 base respectively, with 13 bases between them. The CDR3 runs 15 residues. Germline V gene lookup returns CDR1 MDHEN and CDR2 SYDVKM. DNA for the CDR3: TGTGCCAGCATAACACGGCGGGGGAACACCGGGGAGCTGTTTTTT. Translation gives CASITRRGNTGELFF.

This clone was detected once. The chain combines TRBV2 with TRBJ2-2, with D possibly being TRBD2 (6 bases). Trimming stripped 6 bases from V and 8 bases from J, with 13 bases between. The CDR3 consists of 13 residues. Per germline, CDR1 SNHLY and CDR2 FYNNEI. The CDR3 bases are TGTGCCAGCAGACGGGAGAAAACAGGGGAGCTGTTTTTT. Residues: CASRREKTGELFF.

This clone was counted once. CDR3 sequence (DNA): TGTGCCAGCAGTTATCGACAGGGGGCTGGGAACACTGAAGCTTTCTTT. The encoded protein is CASSYRQGAGNTEAFF. The rearrangement joins TRBV6-7 to TRBJ1-1, with 10 bases lining up with TRBD1. TRBV6-7 is designated an ORF whose function remains uncertain. CDR3 length equals 16 residues. V shed 3 bases, J shed 1 base, and the junction held 5 bases outside the gene matches.

V and J are TRBV2 and TRBJ1-6; 8 positions agree with TRBD1. The germline gives CDR1 SNHLY, CDR2 FYNNEI. V dropped 1 base and J dropped 6; count of bases not matched to a gene: 8. This CDR3 comprises 17 residues. The CDR3 DNA follows: TGTGCCAGCAGTGAAGGAAACCAGGGGGCGCTTAATTCACCCCTCCACTTT. Translation: CASSEGNQGALNSPLHF.

The V and J genes are TRBV29-1 and TRBJ2-7; D is possibly TRBD1 (5 bases). CDR1 is SQVTM and CDR2 is ANQGSEA in the germline V gene. The CDR3 runs to 11 residues. V lost 7 bases and J lost 9, with 16 bases in between. CDR3: CSAAEGVRQYF. The CDR3 region has the DNA TGCAGCGCCGCTGAAGGGGTCAGGCAGTACTTC.

This clone was picked up one time. CDR3 protein: CASRGTVVADTQYF. Written as DNA, the CDR3 is TGTGCCAGCCGGGGCACGGTGGTAGCGGATACGCAGTATTTT. The genes are TRBV27 and TRBJ2-3, with D tentatively TRBD1 or TRBD2 (5 bases each). The CDR3 totals 14 residues. V was trimmed by 8 bases and J by 6 bases, leaving 18 bases between them. The germline gives CDR1 MNHEY, CDR2 SMNVEV (reference sequence).

The chain has TRBV7-2 and TRBJ1-1, with TRBD1 as a possible D gene (5 bases). This CDR3 is 13 amino acids long. Trimming took off 1 base at V and 11 bases at J, with 14 bases between the two ends. The germline V gene encodes CDR1 SGHTA and CDR2 FQGNSA. CDR3 protein: CASSLVVGGYAFF. CDR3 coding DNA: TGTGCCAGCAGCTTAGTAGTGGGGGGATACGCTTTCTTT.

This chain uses TRBV18 with TRBJ1-1; D is undetermined. The V end lost 5 bases, the J end lost 1 base, and 8 bases lay between the germline ends. Germline V gene lookup returns CDR1 KGHSH and CDR2 LQKENI. CDR3 size: 13 residues. The CDR3, as DNA: TGTGCCAGCTCATCGGGGTGGAACACTGAAGCTTTCTTT. This codes for CASSSGWNTEAFF.

The chain employs TRBV6-5 and TRBJ1-1; 7 nucleotides agree with TRBD1. Trimming removed 2 bases from V and 0 bases from J; junction bases left unmatched: 3. The CDR3 is 15 amino acids. CDR1 is MNHEY and CDR2 is SVGAGI in the germline V gene. The CDR3 loop reads CASSYTGTVNTEAFF. DNA of the CDR3: TGTGCCAGCAGTTACACCGGGACAGTGAACACTGAAGCTTTCTTT.

V and J are TRBV19 and TRBJ2-3, with D possibly TRBD1 on 5 matching bases. Germline CDR1 reads LNHDA; CDR2 reads SQIVND (reference sequence). The CDR3 is 13 amino acids. V lost 7 bases and J lost 2, with 10 bases in between. This chain's CDR3 is CASTGRDTDTQYF. The DNA of the CDR3 is TGTGCCAGTACTGGCAGGGACACAGATACGCAGTATTTT.

The rearrangement links TRBV28 to TRBJ2-3; D remains unclear. CDR3 length: 17 amino acids. V shed 5 bases and J shed 7 bases, with 25 bases lying between them. The germline V gene encodes CDR1 MDHEN and CDR2 SYDVKM. Here the CDR3 reads CASSPIASMAITYTQYF. The CDR3 DNA sequence: TGTGCCAGCAGTCCAATCGCTAGTATGGCCATCACGTATACGCAGTATTTT.